The clone carrying this TCR beta chain was seen a few times. Its target is unknown. An assay was performed, and its level was deep. Under the authors' procedure: ImmunoSEQ only sent back junction sequences with no quality scores, so filtering was done differently. Profiled with immunoSEQ multiplex PCR; TCRdb holds only in-frame clones, not every one. V, J and clone size are taken as reported in that table, and D and trimming were inferred from the DNA itself. Among roughly 480,000 clones listed, around 80% were seen once. These data come from a study of shared clonotypes between healthy human individuals. Study-wide findings and caveats: It was expected that sequencing depth would affect clonotype sharing among donors.

Everyone who donated was a Caucasian adult who lived in Nashville, Tennessee. Germline V gene sequence: CDR1 SGHNT, CDR2 YYREEE (reference sequence). Trimming stripped 4 bases from V and 9 bases from J, with 11 bases between. The CDR3 spans 13 residues. The receptor was isolated from a woman aged 40-49 years in good health. Some clones in this sample may be carry-over from other donors' samples. The chain has TRBV5-4 and TRBJ1-6; D may be TRBD1 (6 bases). Material: PBMCs. CDR3 nucleotide sequence: TGTGCCAGCAGCGAGGACAGAGCTTCACCCCTCCACTTT. Protein: CASSEDRASPLHF.